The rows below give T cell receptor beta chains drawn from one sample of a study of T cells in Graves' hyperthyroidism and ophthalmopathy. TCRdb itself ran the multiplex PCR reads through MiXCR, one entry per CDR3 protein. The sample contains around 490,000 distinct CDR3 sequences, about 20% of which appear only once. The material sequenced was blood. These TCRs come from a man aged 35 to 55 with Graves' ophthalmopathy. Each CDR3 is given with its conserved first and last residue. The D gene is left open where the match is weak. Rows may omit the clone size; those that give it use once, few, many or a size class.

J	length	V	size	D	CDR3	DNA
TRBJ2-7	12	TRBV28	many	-	CASSLVTREQYF	TGTGCCAGCAGCTTAGTAACGCGGGAGCAGTACTTC
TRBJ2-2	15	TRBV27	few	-	CASSLSRGAGGELFF	TGTGCCAGCAGTTTATCCCGGGGGGCAGGCGGGGAGCTGTTTTTT
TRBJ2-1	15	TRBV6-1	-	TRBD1	CASRKQGTSYNEQFF	TGTGCCAGCAGGAAACAGGGGACCTCCTACAATGAGCAGTTCTTC
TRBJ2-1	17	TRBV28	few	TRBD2	CASSPSGGGPPYNEQFF	TGTGCCAGCAGTCCCTCGGGGGGAGGCCCTCCTTACAATGAGCAGTTCTTC
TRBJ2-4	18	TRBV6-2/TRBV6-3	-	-	CASSYYGNGGSGKNIQYF	TGTGCCAGCAGTTACTATGGGAATGGGGGTTCAGGCAAAAACATTCAGTACTTC
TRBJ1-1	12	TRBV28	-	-	CASSSTREWAFF	TGTGCCAGCAGCTCGACCAGGGAATGGGCTTTCTTT
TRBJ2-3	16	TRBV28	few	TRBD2	CASRLEREASTDTQYF	TGTGCCAGCAGATTGGAGCGGGAGGCGAGCACAGATACGCAGTATTTT
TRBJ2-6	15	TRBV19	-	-	CASSIWEAGANVLTF	TGTGCCAGTAGTATTTGGGAAGCCGGGGCCAACGTCCTGACTTTC
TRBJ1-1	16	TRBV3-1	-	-	CASSQGVIGPNTEAFF	TGTGCCAGCAGCCAAGGGGTCATTGGGCCGAACACTGAAGCTTTCTTT
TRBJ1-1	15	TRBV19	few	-	CASTPRAPRATEAFF	TGTGCCAGTACCCCGAGGGCTCCTCGGGCAACTGAAGCTTTCTTT
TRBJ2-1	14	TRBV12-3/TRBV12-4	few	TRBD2	CASSPMTSTGEQFF	TGTGCCAGCAGTCCGATGACTAGCACTGGTGAGCAGTTCTTC
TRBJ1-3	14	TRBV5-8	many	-	CASSLVGSGNTIYF	TGTGCCAGCAGCTTGGTGGGTTCTGGAAACACCATATATTTT
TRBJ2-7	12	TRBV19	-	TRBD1	CASSSTGNEQYF	TGTGCCAGTAGTTCGACAGGGAACGAGCAGTACTTC
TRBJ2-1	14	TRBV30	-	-	CAWSVLSSYNEQFF	TGTGCCTGGAGTGTACTGAGCTCCTACAATGAGCAGTTCTTC
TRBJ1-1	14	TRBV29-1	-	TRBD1	CSASTGGMNTEAFF	TGCAGCGCTTCGACAGGGGGCATGAACACTGAAGCTTTCTTT
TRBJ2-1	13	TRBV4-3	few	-	CASPGVTYNEQFF	TGCGCCAGCCCGGGGGTCACTTACAATGAGCAGTTCTTC
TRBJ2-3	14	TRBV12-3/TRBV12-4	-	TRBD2	CASSRGLVADTQYF	TGTGCCAGCAGCCGGGGACTAGTGGCAGATACGCAGTATTTT
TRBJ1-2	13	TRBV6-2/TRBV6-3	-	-	CASSPGGLYGYTF	TGTGCCAGCAGTCCGGGGGGACTCTATGGCTACACCTTC
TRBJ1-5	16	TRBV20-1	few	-	CSARDSGPLPSQPQHF	TGCAGTGCTAGAGATTCAGGGCCTCTCCCCTCTCAGCCCCAGCATTTT
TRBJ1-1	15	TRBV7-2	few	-	CASSPQSAGNTEAFF	TGTGCCAGCAGTCCTCAGTCGGCGGGGAACACTGAAGCTTTCTTT
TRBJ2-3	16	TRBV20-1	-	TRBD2	CSARSEREGTSDTQYF	TGCAGTGCTAGATCGGAGCGGGAGGGTACCTCAGATACGCAGTATTTT
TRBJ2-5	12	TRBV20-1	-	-	CSARVDRETQYF	TGCAGTGCTAGAGTGGATCGAGAGACCCAGTACTTC
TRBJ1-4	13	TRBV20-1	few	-	CSARDRRIEKLFF	TGCAGTGCTAGAGATCGGAGGATCGAAAAACTGTTTTTT
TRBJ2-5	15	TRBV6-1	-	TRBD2	CASRLAGGFQETQYF	TGTGCCTCCCGATTGGCGGGAGGCTTCCAAGAGACCCAGTACTTC
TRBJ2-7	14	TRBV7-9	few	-	CASSSSSAGYEQYF	TGTGCCAGCAGCTCATCTAGCGCCGGATACGAGCAGTACTTC
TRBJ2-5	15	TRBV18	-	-	CASSATGSSQETQYF	TGTGCCAGCTCAGCTACAGGATCCTCTCAAGAGACCCAGTACTTC
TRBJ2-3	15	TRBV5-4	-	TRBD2	CASSLGERGADTQYF	TGTGCCAGCAGCTTGGGTGAGCGGGGTGCGGATACGCAGTATTTT
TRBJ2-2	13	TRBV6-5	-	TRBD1	CASSYFSGTGLYF	TGTGCCAGCAGTTATTTCTCCGGGACAGGGCTGTATTTT
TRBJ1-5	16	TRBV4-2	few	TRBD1	CASSQDPGDRVQPQHF	TGTGCCAGCAGCCAAGATCCCGGGGACAGGGTGCAGCCCCAGCATTTT
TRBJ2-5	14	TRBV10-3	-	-	CAISNPDSPPAQYF	TGTGCCATCAGTAATCCTGACAGCCCGCCGGCCCAGTACTTC
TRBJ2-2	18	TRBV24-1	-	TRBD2	CATSDSPGLAGNTGELFF	TGTGCCACCAGTGATTCCCCCGGACTAGCGGGGAACACCGGGGAGCTGTTTTTT
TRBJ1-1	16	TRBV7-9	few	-	CASSGDGRRMNTEAFF	TGTGCCAGCAGCGGGGATGGGCGTCGGATGAACACTGAAGCTTTCTTT
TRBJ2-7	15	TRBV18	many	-	CASSPQTGRRDEQYF	TGTGCCAGCTCACCTCAGACAGGGAGGAGAGACGAGCAGTACTTC
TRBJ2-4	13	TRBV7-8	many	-	CASSLALGNIQYF	TGTGCCAGCAGCTTAGCCCTAGGGAACATTCAGTACTTC
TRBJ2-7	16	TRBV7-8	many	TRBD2	CASSPEGGWVFYEQYF	TGTGCCAGCAGCCCAGAGGGAGGGTGGGTTTTCTACGAGCAGTACTTC
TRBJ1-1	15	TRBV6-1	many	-	CASSETWGADTEAFF	TGTGCCAGCAGTGAAACATGGGGGGCGGACACTGAAGCTTTCTTT
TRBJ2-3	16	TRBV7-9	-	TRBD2	CASSTPSGRAVDTQYF	TGTGCCAGCAGCACTCCTAGCGGGAGGGCCGTAGATACGCAGTATTTT
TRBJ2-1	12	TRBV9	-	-	CASSQTPNEQFF	TGTGCCAGCAGCCAAACCCCCAATGAGCAGTTCTTC
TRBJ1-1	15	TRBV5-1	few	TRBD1	CASSQPDRGPTEAFF	TGCGCCAGCAGCCAACCGGACAGGGGACCCACTGAAGCTTTCTTT
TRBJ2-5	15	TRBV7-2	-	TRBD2	CASSSGTSGPETQYF	TGTGCCAGCAGCTCCGGGACTAGCGGGCCAGAGACCCAGTACTTC
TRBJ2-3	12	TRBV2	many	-	CASCTLADTQYF	TGTGCCAGCTGCACCCTCGCGGATACGCAGTATTTT
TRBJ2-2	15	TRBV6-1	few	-	CASSTIKDLRGELFF	TGTGCCAGCAGCACTATCAAGGACTTGAGGGGGGAGCTGTTTTTT
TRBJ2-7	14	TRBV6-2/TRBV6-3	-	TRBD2	CASSTKLAGNEQYF	TGTGCCAGCAGTACCAAATTAGCGGGGAACGAGCAGTACTTC
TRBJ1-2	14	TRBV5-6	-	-	CASSSSTAYYGYTF	TGTGCCAGCAGCTCCTCGACAGCTTACTATGGCTACACCTTC
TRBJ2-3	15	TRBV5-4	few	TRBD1	CASSFPGQLPDTQYF	TGTGCCAGCAGCTTTCCGGGACAGCTCCCAGATACGCAGTATTTT
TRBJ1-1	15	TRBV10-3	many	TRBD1	CAVRPTGTGNTEAFF	TGTGCCGTCCGACCTACCGGGACAGGGAACACTGAAGCTTTCTTT
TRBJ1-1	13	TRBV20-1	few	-	CSANWESGTEAFF	TGCAGTGCTAATTGGGAGTCGGGCACTGAAGCTTTCTTT
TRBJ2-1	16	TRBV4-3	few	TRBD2	CASSQRTSGLGNEQFF	TGCGCCAGCAGCCAGCGTACTAGCGGGTTAGGCAATGAGCAGTTCTTC
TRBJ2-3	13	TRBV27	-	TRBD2	CASRASGGDTQYF	TGTGCCAGCAGGGCTAGCGGGGGAGATACGCAGTATTTT
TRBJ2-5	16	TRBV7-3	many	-	CASSLMQGGTQETQYF	TGTGCCAGCAGCTTGATGCAGGGGGGGACGCAAGAGACCCAGTACTTC
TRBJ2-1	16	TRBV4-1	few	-	CASSQTAQASYNEQFF	TGCGCCAGCAGCCAAACGGCCCAAGCCTCCTACAATGAGCAGTTCTTC
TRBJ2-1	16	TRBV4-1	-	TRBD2	CASSQAGLAGRNERFF	TGCGCCAGCAGCCAGGCCGGACTAGCGGGGCGCAATGAGCGGTTCTTC
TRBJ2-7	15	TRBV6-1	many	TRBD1	CASSRYRGNSYEQYF	TGTGCCAGCAGCAGATACAGGGGGAACTCCTACGAGCAGTACTTC
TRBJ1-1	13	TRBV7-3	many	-	CASSQSVNTEAFF	TGTGCCAGCAGCCAGTCGGTGAACACTGAAGCTTTCTTT
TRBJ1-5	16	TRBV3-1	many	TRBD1	CASSQTGAYSNQPQHF	TGTGCCAGCAGCCAGACAGGGGCCTATAGCAATCAGCCCCAGCATTTT
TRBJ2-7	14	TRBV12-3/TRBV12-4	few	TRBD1	CASSPSGQSYEQYF	TGTGCCAGCAGTCCCTCGGGACAGTCCTACGAGCAGTACTTC
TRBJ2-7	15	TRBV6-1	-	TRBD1	CASTIAGTGNYEQYF	TGTGCCAGCACCATAGCCGGGACAGGGAACTACGAGCAGTACTTC